This TCR beta chain was documented in a study of T cells in Graves' hyperthyroidism and ophthalmopathy. Study context: Peripheral blood sampling occurred at initial diagnosis, before any treatment.

TCR beta CDR3 region amplification was performed from RNA transcripts. When the TCR CDR3 underwent first-round RT-PCR, the HTBI primer set was used. TCRdb analysed the multiplex PCR reads with MiXCR anew, one entry per CDR3 protein. The data contain 450,000 to 550,000 distinct CDR3 sequences, approximately 25% of them singletons. Between the trimmed V and J ends, which lost 5 bases and 5 bases, there was a span of 13 bases. Germline V gene sequence: CDR1 SEHNR, CDR2 FQNEAQ (reference sequence). CDR3 length equals 14 residues. This clonotype occurred many times. The source of this sequence is a woman aged 25 to 39 with Graves' ophthalmopathy. The source material was blood. V usage is TRBV7-9 and J usage is TRBJ1-5; D remains unclear. The CDR3 DNA is TGTGCCAGCAGCCTCCCAGGCGGGGATCAGCCCCAGCATTTT. Translation: CASSLPGGDQPQHF.